This T cell receptor (beta chain) was found in a study of T cell responses to AZD1222 COVID-19 vaccine. Study outcomes and limitations: Repertoire collection took place solely once the T cell response had peaked.

Profiling relied on immunoSEQ multiplex PCR, and the TCRdb table lists in-frame clones only, not all of them. The data contain over 110,000 clones, 92% of them singletons. This CDR3 spans 14 amino acids. The V end was cut by 4 bases, the J end by 6 bases, with 15 bases between. Germline V lookup: CDR1 MGHRA, CDR2 YSYEKL. On this clone itself: Its specificity is not known.

This TCR came from an adult in good health. The chain couples TRBV4-1 to TRBJ1-2; D call uncertain. Sequences were derived from peripheral blood, sampled on day 0 of AZD1222 vaccination. Here the CDR3 reads CASSPIGERDGYTF. CDR3 DNA sequence: TGCGCCAGCAGCCCAATTGGGGAGCGGGATGGCTACACCTTC.